These 25 T cell receptor beta chains share one sample of origin, sequenced in a study of T-cell reconstitution after alpha-beta-depleted transplantation in children. For TCRbeta, the library was prepared with unique molecular identifiers. MiXCR, run by TCRdb on the PCR reads, gives a single entry per CDR3 protein. This table has about 580,000 distinct CDR3 sequences, about 23% appearing once. Sample: PBMCs, mostly from graft donor cells, taken 360 days after TCRalphabeta/CD19-depleted stem cell transplant. These receptors originate from a boy under two years old who had a stem cell transplant for acute myeloid leukemia, so the T cells may come from the graft donor.

The J gene is TRBJ2-5, the V gene TRBV5-1; tentative D call: TRBD1 (6 bases). Germline V CDR1 and CDR2: SGHRS, YFSETQ. The CDR3 extends over 15 amino acids. V shed 3 bases and J shed 0 bases, with 12 bases lying between them. CDR3: CASSSNTGYQETQYF. The CDR3 DNA sequence: TGCGCCAGCAGCTCCAACACAGGGTACCAAGAGACCCAGTACTTC.

The V call is TRBV27, the J call TRBJ2-7; 7 positions agree with TRBD1. The CDR3 totals 14 residues. CDR1 is MNHEY and CDR2 is SMNVEV in the germline V gene (reference sequence). V lost 6 bases and J lost 1; bases outside the gene matches: 6. CDR3 in amino acids: CASSPGQFSYEQYF. In nucleotides, the CDR3 is TGTGCCAGCAGCCCGGGACAGTTTTCCTACGAGCAGTACTTC.

The chain employs TRBV7-9 and TRBJ2-1; weak D call: TRBD2 (5 bases). In germline, CDR1 is SEHNR, CDR2 FQNEAQ (reference sequence). CDR3 size: 13 residues. Trimming left V 6 bases short and J 3 bases short, with 9 bases between. The CDR3 nucleotides are TGTGCCAGCAGGTCCGGAGGCTACAATGAGCAGTTCTTC. It codes for CASRSGGYNEQFF.

The chain links TRBV6-5 to TRBJ1-6; tentatively, D is TRBD1 (6 bases). V was clipped by 0 bases and J by 11 bases, with 8 bases between them. In germline, CDR1 is MNHEY, CDR2 SVGAGI. The CDR3 covers 13 residues. The CDR3 bases are TGTGCCAGCAGTTACTCATCAGGGGCACCCCTCCACTTT. The encoded protein is CASSYSSGAPLHF.

This clonotype was seen repeatedly, ten times or more. The V gene is TRBV20-1, the J gene TRBJ2-1; 10 nucleotides align to TRBD2. The V segment lost 6 bases and the J segment 4 bases; nucleotides outside the gene matches: 12. CDR1 and CDR2 from the germline V gene are DFQATT and SNEGSKA (reference sequence). This CDR3 region has 16 residues. DNA for the CDR3: TGCAGTGCCCCTCGTGGGCTAGCGGGGGAATACAATGAGCAGTTCTTC. It specifies CSAPRGLAGEYNEQFF.

The chain has TRBV12-3 or TRBV12-4 and TRBJ2-2, with D unclear. V was shortened by 10 bases and J by 1 base, with 10 bases between the two germline ends. CDR3 length: 13 residues. The CDR3: CATCGMNTGELFF. CDR3 bases: TGTGCCACTTGTGGGATGAACACCGGGGAGCTGTTTTTT.

This clonotype was seen more than once but under ten times. The chain joins TRBV9 to TRBJ2-1; TRBD2 agrees at 7 bases. The CDR3 covers 13 residues. CDR1 is SGDLS, CDR2 YYNGEE, per germline. The junction had 6 bases not matched to a gene; V was cut back by 4 bases and J by 8 bases. This chain's CDR3 is CASSLAGRDEQFF. The CDR3 bases are TGTGCCAGCAGCCTCGCAGGGAGGGATGAGCAGTTCTTC.

V usage is TRBV12-3 or TRBV12-4 and J usage is TRBJ2-1; a weak D match, TRBD1 (7 bases). The CDR3 extends over 16 amino acids. The V and J ends lost 6 bases and 4 bases respectively, with 19 bases between them. CDR3 nucleotides: TGTGCCAGCAGCGGCCGGGGGACAGCCCTTTACAATGAGCAGTTCTTC. It yields the protein CASSGRGTALYNEQFF.

This clonotype was observed at least ten times. The CDR3 nucleotides are TGTGCCAGCTCACCAGGGGCGGTTGAGACCCAGTACTTC. Translated, it gives CASSPGAVETQYF. The V gene is TRBV18, the J gene TRBJ2-5; perhaps TRBD1 as D (5 bases). The V end lost 2 bases, the J end lost 5 bases, and 9 bases lay between the germline ends. The CDR3 totals 13 residues. Germline loops: CDR1 KGHSH, CDR2 LQKENI.

This clonotype showed up just a few times. The chain joins TRBV6-4 to TRBJ2-7, with 10 positions matching TRBD2. Germline CDR1 reads MRHNA; CDR2 reads SNTAGT. The junction had 7 bases not matched to a gene; V was cut back by 8 bases and J by 0 bases. This CDR3 comprises 15 residues. CDR3 amino acids: CASLGSGGASYEQYV. The CDR3 DNA reads as TGTGCCAGCCTGGGAAGCGGGGGGGCCTCCTACGAGCAGTACGTC.

This chain links TRBV11-3 with TRBJ2-5, with 10 bases matching TRBD2. The CDR3 contains 15 residues. The germline gives CDR1 SGHNT, CDR2 YENEEA. J gave up 6 bases and V 5 bases, and 9 bases lay outside the gene matches. CDR3 sequence (DNA): TGTGCCAGCAGCCCCCGTGCGGGACTAGCGAAGACCCAGTACTTC. Protein sequence: CASSPRAGLAKTQYF.

Ten or more counts support this clonotype. This sequence joins TRBV11-2 and TRBJ2-1; D gene ambiguous. Trimming cost V 0 bases and J 0 bases, with 9 bases left between them. The CDR3 totals 16 residues. The germline V gene encodes CDR1 SGHAT and CDR2 FQNNGV. CDR3 in amino acids: CASSLDLASSYNEQFF. The CDR3, as DNA: TGTGCCAGCAGCTTAGATCTGGCTAGCTCCTACAATGAGCAGTTCTTC.

This rearrangement joins TRBV12-3 or TRBV12-4 to TRBJ2-6, with 8 positions matching TRBD1. This CDR3 region has 15 residues. After removal of 7 bases from V and 1 base from J, the junction contained 3 bases not matched to a gene. Here the CDR3 DNA reads TGTGCCAGCACTAGACAGGGGTCTGGGGCCAACGTCCTGACTTTC. Translation gives CASTRQGSGANVLTF.

This clonotype was seen many times. V gene TRBV18 combines with J gene TRBJ2-5; TRBD2 is a possible D gene (5 bases). The CDR3 extends over 13 amino acids. Looked up from germline, CDR1 is KGHSH and CDR2 is LQKENI. Trimming took 0 bases from V and 5 from J, leaving 7 bases between them. DNA for the CDR3: TGTGCCAGCTCACCACCGTCGGGGGAGACCCAGTACTTC. Translating gives CASSPPSGETQYF.

This clonotype was counted a few times. The genes are TRBV20-1 and TRBJ1-6; D ambiguous. Per the germline V gene, CDR1 is DFQATT and CDR2 is SNEGSKA (reference sequence). V shed 6 bases and J shed 10 bases, with 13 bases lying between them. The CDR3 covers 12 residues. In nucleotides, the CDR3 is TGCAGTGCCCAGAGGCTAGGGTCACCCCTCCACTTT. Residues: CSAQRLGSPLHF.

The V call is TRBV6-2 or TRBV6-3, the J call TRBJ2-7, with 9 bases matching TRBD2. The J segment lost 3 bases and the V segment lost 2 bases, leaving 2 bases of the junction unmatched. In germline, CDR1 is MNHEY, CDR2 SVGEGT. The CDR3 runs 14 residues. CDR3 in DNA: TGTGCCAGCAGTTACCGACTAGCGGTCTACGAGCAGTACTTC. This sequence encodes CASSYRLAVYEQYF.

V gene TRBV12-3 or TRBV12-4 combines with J gene TRBJ1-2, with a tentative D call TRBD1 (5 bases). The V end lost 6 bases, the J end lost 6 bases, and 11 bases lay between the germline ends. There are 12 residues in the CDR3. CDR3 sequence (DNA): TGTGCCAGCAGCCCGGAGGGACATGGCTACACCTTC. Encoded protein: CASSPEGHGYTF.

In DNA, the CDR3 is TGTGCCAGCAGTGACAGAGCGGGGGGCTGGTCAGATACGCAGTATTTT. It encodes CASSDRAGGWSDTQYF. The J gene is TRBJ2-3, the V gene TRBV6-1; 9 bases map to TRBD2. Trimming took 3 bases from V and 4 from J; bases not matched to a gene: 8. The CDR3 spans 16 residues. In germline, CDR1 is MNHNS, CDR2 SASEGT.

The table lists this clonotype with a few counts. This CDR3 reads CASTSDGANVLTF. In DNA form, the CDR3 reads TGTGCCAGCACCAGCGACGGGGCCAACGTCCTGACTTTC. The V call is TRBV6-1, the J call TRBJ2-6; D unclear. The CDR3 consists of 13 residues. Trimming pared 7 bases from V and 4 bases from J, leaving 8 bases between. Germline CDR1 and CDR2: MNHNS and SASEGT.

This chain joins TRBV28 and TRBJ1-1; 8 bases fit TRBD1. V lost 5 bases to trimming and J lost 4 bases; unmatched junction nucleotides: 9. CDR3 length: 15 residues. Per germline, CDR1 MDHEN and CDR2 SYDVKM. The CDR3 region has the DNA TGTGCCAGCAGTCCGACCGTTGACAGGGGCACTGAAGCTTTCTTT. Translated, it gives CASSPTVDRGTEAFF.

The sample holds many counts of this clonotype. The rearrangement links TRBV6-2 or TRBV6-3 to TRBJ2-3, with unresolved D. CDR3 length: 13 residues. The V end lost 6 bases, the J end lost 0 bases, and 7 bases lay between the germline ends. The germline CDR1 and CDR2 sequences are MNHEY and SVGEGT. CDR3 DNA: TGTGCCAGCAGACCGGACAGCACAGATACGCAGTATTTT. This sequence encodes CASRPDSTDTQYF.

This rearrangement joins TRBV20-1 to TRBJ2-7; D is uncertain. V gave up 1 base and J gave up 2 bases, with 9 bases separating them. Germline loops: CDR1 DFQATT, CDR2 SNEGSKA (reference sequence). The CDR3 totals 13 residues. CDR3 residues: CSARVEGTYEQYV. In DNA form, the CDR3 reads TGCAGTGCTAGAGTTGAAGGGACCTACGAGCAGTACGTC.

This chain links TRBV7-2 with TRBJ2-2; 8 bases map to TRBD2. The V gene's germline CDR1 is SGHTA and CDR2 FQGNSA. CDR3 length: 16 amino acids. J was trimmed by 9 bases and V by 1 base; bases with no gene match: 10. The CDR3 coding sequence is TGTGCCAGCAGCTTAGAAGCGGGAGCACCTCCGCGGGAGCTGTTTTTT. Residues: CASSLEAGAPPRELFF.

This chain joins TRBV29-1 and TRBJ1-5; D perhaps matches TRBD1 (6 bases). The V and J ends lost 6 bases and 7 bases respectively, with 19 bases between them. CDR3 length: 14 residues. Germline V lookup: CDR1 SQVTM, CDR2 ANQGSEA. The CDR3 here is CSVDTTGRGQPQHF. DNA of the CDR3: TGCAGCGTGGATACCACAGGGAGGGGGCAGCCCCAGCATTTT.

Concerning this clonotype itself: It may be a read error: a sequence one base away is much more abundant. This sequence joins TRBV20-1 and TRBJ2-3, with D possibly being TRBD1 or TRBD2 (7 bases each). The V gene lost 3 bases and the J gene lost 4 bases, with 14 bases spanning the gap. This CDR3 region has 14 residues. CDR1 DFQATT and CDR2 SNEGSKA come from the germline V gene (reference sequence). CDR3 protein: CSARGGGPSDTQYF. CDR3 DNA sequence: TGCAGTGCTAGGGGAGGGGGCCCGTCAGATACGCAGTATTTT.